The 3 T cell receptor beta chains listed next were all sequenced from one sample in a study of PD-L1 blockade in urothelial cancer (dated by TCRdb to 2015 to 2018). Library preparation used the immunoSEQ multiplex PCR assay. Here the immuneACCESS table is served through TCRdb, limited to in-frame sequences with V and J called. Missing clones are a known gap in these copies; in checked studies unresolved V genes cover under half, and the rest lacks a known reason. This sample holds about 42,000 clones; roughly 77% were observed only once. Of the sample, 2.5% to 3% is held by the ten largest clones. Sequenced material: PBMCs, taken around atezolizumab (anti-PD-L1) treatment. The source of these receptors is a man between 65 and 80 years old with urothelial cancer.

This rearrangement joins TRBV9 to TRBJ2-3; D may be TRBD1 (6 bases). This CDR3 has 14 residues. Germline-derived CDR1 and CDR2 are SGDLS and YYNGEE. V lost 0 bases, J lost 4 bases, and 9 bases lay in between. CDR3 DNA sequence: TGTGCCAGCAGCGTAGGGACAGCCCCAGATACGCAGTATTTT. Amino acids: CASSVGTAPDTQYF.

The chain couples TRBV9 to TRBJ1-2; possibly TRBD1 for D (6 bases). Trimming took 4 bases from V and 4 from J, leaving 11 bases between them. Germline V CDR1 and CDR2: SGDLS, YYNGEE. This CDR3 comprises 13 residues. CDR3 nucleotide sequence: TGTGCCAGCAGCCCTCGAGGGGGCTATGGCTACACCTTC. Translated: CASSPRGGYGYTF.

The V and J genes are TRBV9 and TRBJ2-1, with TRBD2 as a possible D gene (5 bases). V was pared by 0 bases and J by 10 bases, with 11 bases between. Germline CDR1 and CDR2: SGDLS and YYNGEE. The CDR3 is 13 residues long. The CDR3 region is CASSVESRGEQFF. CDR3 DNA: TGTGCCAGCAGCGTAGAATCCCGCGGGGAGCAGTTCTTC.